This T cell receptor beta chain appears in the sequencing data of a study of blood T cell repertoires in COVID-19. Clones were read by immunoSEQ multiplex PCR, and TCRdb kept only the in-frame ones, dropping some. The table includes fewer than 250,000 clones, less than 85% detected once. This CDR3 contains 16 residues. From germline, CDR1 is KGHSH and CDR2 LQKENI. The germline V and J ends were trimmed by 3 bases and 0 bases, with 13 bases remaining between them. The chain employs TRBV18 and TRBJ2-3; weak D call: TRBD2 (5 bases). Specimen: peripheral blood. The clonotype comes from an older woman with active or convalescent COVID-19. The CDR3 coding sequence is TGTGCCAGCTCACCCGAGGCGGGTCGGAGCACAGATACGCAGTATTTT. As protein: CASSPEAGRSTDTQYF.